The 15 T cell receptor beta chains reported below all come from one sample, sequenced in a study of a mutant IDH1 vaccine in newly diagnosed glioma. Measured with immunoSEQ multiplex PCR; TCRdb has only the in-frame clones, and not every one. In the table there are 35,000 or so clones, roughly 80% of which are singletons. As to time point: week 11, during vaccination. Topical imiquimod was applied with each vaccine dose, which held 300 ug of mutant IDH1 20-mer peptide. These receptors lack a known antigen. This sample comprised peripheral blood mononuclear cells (PBMCs), obtained from a glioma patient whose treatment included an IDH1 peptide vaccine. These receptors were taken from a woman aged 30 to 39 with glioma. Some clones in this sample may be carry-over from other donors' samples.

This chain joins TRBV6-5 and TRBJ2-1; the D gene is possibly TRBD1 (6 bases). This CDR3 spans 15 amino acids. The ends were cut back, 6 bases at V and 12 bases at J, with 24 bases in the middle. Germline assignment: CDR1 MNHEY and CDR2 SVGAGI. CDR3 region: CASRTRQGWRGGQFF. DNA for the CDR3: TGTGCCAGCAGGACCCGTCAGGGGTGGCGCGGAGGGCAGTTCTTC.

CDR3 loop: CSARHGNEQFF. The CDR3 nucleotides read TGCAGTGCTAGACACGGGAATGAGCAGTTCTTC. The chain couples TRBV20-1 to TRBJ2-1; unclear D gene. Germline assignment: CDR1 DFQATT and CDR2 SNEGSKA (reference sequence). The V and J ends lost 2 bases and 7 bases respectively, with 6 bases between them. There are 11 residues in the CDR3.

Note on this clone: The conserved closing phenylalanine or tryptophan is absent in this CDR3, likely reflecting a read error. This chain uses TRBV6-1 with TRBJ1-6, with D hard to call. Trimming pared 3 bases from V and 0 bases from J, leaving 9 bases between. CDR3 length equals 16 residues. Germline V gives CDR1 MNHNS, CDR2 SASEGT. Here the CDR3 DNA reads TGTGCCAGCAGTGACCTTAGGGTCTCCTATAATTCACCCCTCCACCTT. As protein: CASSDLRVSYNSPLHL.

The V and J genes are TRBV5-4 and TRBJ1-2; D is unclear. This CDR3 contains 14 residues. Germline V gene sequence: CDR1 SGHNT, CDR2 YYREEE (reference sequence). The V and J ends lost 4 bases and 5 bases respectively, with 15 bases between them. The CDR3 sequence is CASSPEAPEYGYTF. The CDR3 region has the DNA TGTGCCAGCAGCCCCGAGGCCCCCGAATATGGCTACACCTTC.

This sequence joins TRBV10-3 and TRBJ1-2; no clear D. V was shortened by 0 bases and J by 13 bases, with 9 bases between the two germline ends. The length of the CDR3 is 11 residues. Germline loops: CDR1 ENHRY, CDR2 SYGVKD. As DNA, the CDR3 is TGTGCCATCAGTGAGTCGACATCCCGCACCTTC. As protein: CAISESTSRTF.

The chain carries TRBV4-1 and TRBJ2-1; no reliable D call. The CDR3 runs 12 residues. Germline-derived CDR1 and CDR2 are MGHRA and YSYEKL. Trimming removed 0 bases from V and 7 bases from J, with 4 bases in between. The CDR3 bases are TGCGCCAGCAGCCAAGAGGTGAATGAGCAGTTCTTC. This gives the protein CASSQEVNEQFF.

This sequence joins TRBV11-2 and TRBJ1-1; TRBD1 might be the D (5 bases). This CDR3 is 14 amino acids long. Germline CDR1 SGHAT, CDR2 FQNNGV. Trimming left V 1 base short and J 1 base short, with 7 bases between. For the CDR3, the DNA is TGTGCCAGCAGCTTAGGACAGACGAACACTGAAGCTTTCTTT. As protein: CASSLGQTNTEAFF.

The J gene is TRBJ2-5, the V gene TRBV7-2; D unresolved. This CDR3 region has 14 residues. Between the trimmed V and J ends, which lost 3 bases and 0 bases, there was a span of 8 bases. Germline V lookup: CDR1 SGHTA, CDR2 FQGNSA. The CDR3 reads CASSFPQNQETQYF. The CDR3 DNA follows: TGTGCCAGCAGCTTCCCCCAGAACCAAGAGACCCAGTACTTC. The complete variable domain, with remaining parts taken from reference TRBV7-2 and TRBJ2-5, reads GAGVSQSPSNKVTEKGKDVELRCDPISGHTALYWYRQSLGQGLEFLIYFQGNSAPDKSGLPSDRFSAERTGGSVSTLTIQRTQQEDSAVYLCASSFPQNQETQYFGPGTRLLVL.

This chain links TRBV6-1 with TRBJ2-5; D tentatively fits TRBD1 or TRBD2 (5 bases each). The CDR3 is made up of 15 amino acids. Trimming pared 4 bases from V and 3 bases from J, leaving 15 bases between. CDR1 is MNHNS and CDR2 is SASEGT in the germline V gene. The CDR3 DNA reads TGTGCCAGCAGTGCGAGGGACCCGAGGGAAGAGACCCAGTACTTC. Translating it yields CASSARDPREETQYF.

This chain joins TRBV6-1 and TRBJ1-3, with D possibly being TRBD1 (5 bases). The V and J ends lost 7 bases and 0 bases respectively, with 10 bases between them. The CDR3 has 14 residues. Looked up from germline, CDR1 is MNHNS and CDR2 is SASEGT. CDR3 region: CASKDGASGNTIYF. CDR3 nucleotide sequence: TGTGCCAGCAAGGACGGGGCCTCTGGAAACACCATATATTTT.

The V and J genes are TRBV5-1 and TRBJ1-1; D unresolved. In germline, CDR1 is SGHRS, CDR2 YFSETQ. The V end was cut by 4 bases, the J end by 1 base, with 14 bases between. This CDR3 has 15 residues. The CDR3 loop is CASSPIPGSNTEAFF. The CDR3 nucleotides are TGCGCCAGCAGCCCCATTCCGGGGTCGAACACTGAAGCTTTCTTT.

This clone was counted only a few times. The chain links TRBV2 to TRBJ1-1, with a weak D call TRBD1 (6 bases). Germline values: CDR1 SNHLY, CDR2 FYNNEI. V was trimmed by 6 bases and J by 7 bases, leaving 12 bases between them. The CDR3 totals 12 residues. CDR3: CASSPDSLEAFF. The CDR3 DNA reads as TGTGCCAGCAGCCCGGACAGTCTTGAAGCTTTCTTT.

This chain uses TRBV14 with TRBJ2-3; TRBD1 is a possible D gene (6 bases). CDR3 length: 16 residues. Between the trimmed V and J ends, which lost 2 bases and 6 bases, there was a span of 18 bases. From germline, CDR1 is SGHDN and CDR2 FVKESK. The CDR3 region has the DNA TGTGCCAGCAGCCAACCCGGACAGCTCCGCGGGGATACGCAGTATTTT. This encodes CASSQPGQLRGDTQYF.

The count of this clone is one. The junction departs from the called germline gene at one end, perhaps through a read error. The genes are TRBV7-7 and TRBJ2-7; 9 positions match TRBD1. Per the germline V gene, CDR1 is SSHAT and CDR2 is FNYEAQ (reference sequence). The CDR3 totals 13 residues. For the CDR3, the DNA is TGTGCTAGCAGCTTAGGACAGGGGAAGGAGCAGTACTTC. As protein: CASSLGQGKEQYF.

The chain is built from TRBV19 and TRBJ2-3; D not resolved. V shed 6 bases and J shed 2 bases, with 15 bases lying between them. Germline V gene data show CDR1 as LNHDA and CDR2 as SQIVND (reference sequence). The CDR3 sequence is 15 residues long. CDR3 residues: CASRGAELNTDTQYF. Written as DNA, the CDR3 is TGTGCCAGTAGGGGCGCCGAACTTAACACAGATACGCAGTATTTT.